This T cell receptor (beta chain) was sequenced during a study of identical twins. TCRdb itself ran the 5' RACE reads through MiXCR, one entry per CDR3 protein. This sample has 1.5 million to 2 million distinct CDR3 sequences, with under 35% found just once. The junction had 28 bases not matched to a gene; V was cut back by 2 bases and J by 3 bases. The V gene's germline CDR1 is SNHLY and CDR2 FYNNEI. CDR3 length equals 23 residues. This clonotype was recorded a few times. The chain has TRBV2 and TRBJ2-1; TRBD2 aligns across 7 bases. The sequence derives from a newborn girl in good health. The sample comprised cord blood. This CDR3 is CASSEPTRNFRVGQASGYNEQFF. The CDR3 nucleotides are TGTGCCAGCAGTGAACCCACACGGAACTTCAGGGTCGGCCAAGCTAGCGGCTACAATGAGCAGTTCTTC.